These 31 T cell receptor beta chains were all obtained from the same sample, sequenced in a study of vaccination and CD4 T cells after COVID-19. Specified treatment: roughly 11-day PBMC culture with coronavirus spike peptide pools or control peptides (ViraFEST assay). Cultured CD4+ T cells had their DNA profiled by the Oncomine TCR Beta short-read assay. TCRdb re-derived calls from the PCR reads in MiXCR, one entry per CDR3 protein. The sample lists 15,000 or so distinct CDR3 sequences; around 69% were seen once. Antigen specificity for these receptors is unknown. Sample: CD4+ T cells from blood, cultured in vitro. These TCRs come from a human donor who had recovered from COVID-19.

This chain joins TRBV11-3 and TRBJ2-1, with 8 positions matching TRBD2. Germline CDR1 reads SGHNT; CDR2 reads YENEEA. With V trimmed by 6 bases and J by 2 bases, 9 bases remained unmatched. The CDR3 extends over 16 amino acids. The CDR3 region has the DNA TGTGCCAGCAGTCCGAGCGGGAGCCTAACCTACAATGAGCAGTTCTTC. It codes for CASSPSGSLTYNEQFF.

The DNA of the CDR3 is TGTGCCAGCCGGGACAGAGACACTGAAGCTTTCTTT. Protein product: CASRDRDTEAFF. The J gene is TRBJ1-1, the V gene TRBV6-1; the match to TRBD1 covers 7 bases. Germline V gene sequence: CDR1 MNHNS, CDR2 SASEGT. The CDR3 loop spans 12 amino acids. V lost 8 bases, J lost 3 bases, and 3 bases stayed unmatched.

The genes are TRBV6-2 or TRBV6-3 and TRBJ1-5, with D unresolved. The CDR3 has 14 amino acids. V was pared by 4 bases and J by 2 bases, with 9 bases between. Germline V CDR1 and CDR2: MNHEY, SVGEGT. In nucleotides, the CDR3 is TGTGCCAGCAGTTGGCCCGGGGGCAATCAGCCCCAGCATTTT. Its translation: CASSWPGGNQPQHF.

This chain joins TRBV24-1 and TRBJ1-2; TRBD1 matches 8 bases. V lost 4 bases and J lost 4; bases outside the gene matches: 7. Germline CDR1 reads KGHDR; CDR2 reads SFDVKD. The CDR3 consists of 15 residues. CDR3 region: CATSDETGDGYGYTF. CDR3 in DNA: TGTGCCACCAGTGACGAGACAGGGGACGGCTATGGCTACACCTTC.

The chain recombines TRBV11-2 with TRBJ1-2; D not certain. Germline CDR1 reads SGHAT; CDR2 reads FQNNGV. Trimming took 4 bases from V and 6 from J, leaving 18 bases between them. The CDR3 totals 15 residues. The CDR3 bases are TGTGCCAGCAGCTCAGGAGGGCGTCGATGGGATGGCTACACCTTC. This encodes CASSSGGRRWDGYTF.

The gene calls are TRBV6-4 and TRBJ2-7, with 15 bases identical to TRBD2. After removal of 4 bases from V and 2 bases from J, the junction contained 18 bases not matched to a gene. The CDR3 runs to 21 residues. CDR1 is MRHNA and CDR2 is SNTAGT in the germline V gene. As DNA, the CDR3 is TGTGCCAGCAGTGCTCGAGGCGGGGGGACTAGCGGGAGGCCGTACCCCTACGAGCAGTACTTC. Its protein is CASSARGGGTSGRPYPYEQYF.

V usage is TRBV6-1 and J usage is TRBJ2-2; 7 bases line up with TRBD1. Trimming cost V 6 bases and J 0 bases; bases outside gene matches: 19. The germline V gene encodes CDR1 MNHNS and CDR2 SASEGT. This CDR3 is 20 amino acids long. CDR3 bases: TGTGCCAGCAGGACCAAGAGGGACAGCCTCCGAGCAACGAACACCGGGGAGCTGTTTTTT. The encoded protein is CASRTKRDSLRATNTGELFF.

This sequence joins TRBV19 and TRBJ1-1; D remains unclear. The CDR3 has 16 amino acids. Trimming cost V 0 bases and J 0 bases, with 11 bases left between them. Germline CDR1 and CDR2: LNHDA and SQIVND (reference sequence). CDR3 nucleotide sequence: TGTGCCAGTAGTATAGATGCAGGCGGGATGAACACTGAAGCTTTCTTT. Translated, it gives CASSIDAGGMNTEAFF.

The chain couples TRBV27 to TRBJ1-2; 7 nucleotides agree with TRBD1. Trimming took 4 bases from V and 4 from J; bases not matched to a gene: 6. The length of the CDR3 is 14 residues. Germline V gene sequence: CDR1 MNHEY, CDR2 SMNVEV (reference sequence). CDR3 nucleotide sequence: TGTGCCAGCAGTTACCGGGACAGACCCTATGGCTACACCTTC. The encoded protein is CASSYRDRPYGYTF.

In DNA form, the CDR3 reads TGTGCCACCCGCCGGGACAGGGATTCACCCCTCCACTTT. Translating gives CATRRDRDSPLHF. This chain uses TRBV19 with TRBJ1-6; 9 nucleotides align to TRBD1. The V gene's germline CDR1 is LNHDA and CDR2 SQIVND (reference sequence). CDR3 length: 13 residues. V lost 10 bases and J lost 8; bases outside the gene matches: 6. Full variable domain (missing parts from reference TRBV19 and TRBJ1-6): DGGITQSPKYLFRKEGQNVTLSCEQNLNHDAMYWYRQDPGQGLRLIYYSQIVNDFQKGDIAEGYSVSREKKESFPLTVTSAQKNPTAFYLCATRRDRDSPLHFGNGTRLTVT.

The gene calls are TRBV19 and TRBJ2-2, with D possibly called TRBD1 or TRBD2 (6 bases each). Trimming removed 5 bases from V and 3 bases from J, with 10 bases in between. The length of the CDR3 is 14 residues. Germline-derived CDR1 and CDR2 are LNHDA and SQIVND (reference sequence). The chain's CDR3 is CASSPGAYTGELFF. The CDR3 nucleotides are TGTGCCAGTAGTCCGGGGGCCTACACCGGGGAGCTGTTTTTT.

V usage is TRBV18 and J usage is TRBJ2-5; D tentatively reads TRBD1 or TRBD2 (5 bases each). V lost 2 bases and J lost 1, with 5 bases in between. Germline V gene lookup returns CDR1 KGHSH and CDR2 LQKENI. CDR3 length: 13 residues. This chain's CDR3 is CASSPGTQETQYF. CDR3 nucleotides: TGTGCCAGCTCACCAGGGACCCAAGAGACCCAGTACTTC. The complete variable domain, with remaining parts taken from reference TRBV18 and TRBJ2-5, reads NAGVMQNPRHLVRRRGQEARLRCSPMKGHSHVYWYRQLPEEGLKFMVYLQKENIIDESGMPKERFSAEFPKEGPSILRIQQVVRGDSAAYFCASSPGTQETQYFGPGTRLLVL.

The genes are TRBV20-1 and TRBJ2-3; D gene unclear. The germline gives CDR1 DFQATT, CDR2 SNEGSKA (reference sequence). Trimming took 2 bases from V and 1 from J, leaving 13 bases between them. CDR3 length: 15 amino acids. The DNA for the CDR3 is TGCAGTGCTAGATCCCCCGACCGAGGCACAGATACGCAGTATTTT. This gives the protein CSARSPDRGTDTQYF.

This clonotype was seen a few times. The CDR3 sequence: CATRPSGTLRANEQFF. The DNA for the CDR3 is TGTGCCACCCGCCCCTCCGGGACCCTTAGGGCCAATGAGCAGTTCTTC. This sequence joins TRBV15 and TRBJ2-1; possibly TRBD1 or TRBD2 for D (5 bases each). CDR1 and CDR2 from the germline V gene are LNHNV and YYDKDF (reference sequence). V was cut by 8 bases and J by 6 bases, with 23 bases left in between. CDR3 length: 16 residues.

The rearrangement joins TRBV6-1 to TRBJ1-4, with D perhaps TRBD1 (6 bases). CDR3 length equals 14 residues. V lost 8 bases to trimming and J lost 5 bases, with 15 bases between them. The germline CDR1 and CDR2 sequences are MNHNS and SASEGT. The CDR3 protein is CASRDQGWNEKLFF. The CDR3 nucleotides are TGTGCCAGCCGAGATCAGGGGTGGAATGAAAAACTGTTTTTT.

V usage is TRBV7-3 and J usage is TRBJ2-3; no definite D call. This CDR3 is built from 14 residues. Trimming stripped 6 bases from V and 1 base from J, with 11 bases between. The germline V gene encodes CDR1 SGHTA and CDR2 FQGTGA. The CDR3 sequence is CASSSYRGTDTQYF. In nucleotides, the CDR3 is TGTGCCAGCAGTTCCTACCGAGGCACAGATACGCAGTATTTT.

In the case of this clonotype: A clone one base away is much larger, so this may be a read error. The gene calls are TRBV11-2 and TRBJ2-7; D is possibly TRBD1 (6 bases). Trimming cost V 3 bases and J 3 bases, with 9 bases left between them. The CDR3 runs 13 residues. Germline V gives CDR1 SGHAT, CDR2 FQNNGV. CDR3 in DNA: TGTGCCAGCAGCTTCGGACAGAACTACGAGCAGTACTTC. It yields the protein CASSFGQNYEQYF. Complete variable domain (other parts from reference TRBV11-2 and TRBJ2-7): EAGVAQSPRYKIIEKRQSVAFWCNPISGHATLYWYQQILGQGPKLLIQFQNNGVVDDSQLPKDRFSAERLKGVDSTLKIQPAKLEDSAVYLCASSFGQNYEQYFGPGTRLTVT.

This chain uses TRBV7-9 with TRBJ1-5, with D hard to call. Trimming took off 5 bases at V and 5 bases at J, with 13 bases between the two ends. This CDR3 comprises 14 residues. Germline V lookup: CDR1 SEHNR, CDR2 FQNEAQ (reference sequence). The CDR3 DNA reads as TGTGCCAGCAGCGGACCAGGATATGATCAGCCCCAGCATTTT. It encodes CASSGPGYDQPQHF.

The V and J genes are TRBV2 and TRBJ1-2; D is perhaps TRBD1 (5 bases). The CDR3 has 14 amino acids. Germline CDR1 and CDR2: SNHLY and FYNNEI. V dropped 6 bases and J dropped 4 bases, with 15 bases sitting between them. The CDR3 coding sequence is TGTGCCAGCAGCGAGCGCGGGGGTGCCTATGGCTACACCTTC. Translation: CASSERGGAYGYTF.

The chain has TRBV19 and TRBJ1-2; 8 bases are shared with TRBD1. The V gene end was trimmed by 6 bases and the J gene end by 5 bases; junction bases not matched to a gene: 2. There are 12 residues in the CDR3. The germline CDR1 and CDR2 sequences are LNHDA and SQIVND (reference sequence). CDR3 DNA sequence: TGTGCCAGTAGCGACAGGGGTTATGGCTACACCTTC. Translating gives CASSDRGYGYTF. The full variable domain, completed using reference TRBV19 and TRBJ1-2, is DGGITQSPKYLFRKEGQNVTLSCEQNLNHDAMYWYRQDPGQGLRLIYYSQIVNDFQKGDIAEGYSVSREKKESFPLTVTSAQKNPTAFYLCASSDRGYGYTFGSGTRLTVV.

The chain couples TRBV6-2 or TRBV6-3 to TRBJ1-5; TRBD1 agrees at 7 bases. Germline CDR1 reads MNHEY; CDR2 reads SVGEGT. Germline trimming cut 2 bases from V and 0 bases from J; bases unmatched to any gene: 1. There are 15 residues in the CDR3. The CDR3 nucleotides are TGTGCCAGCAGTTACGGGACAGTTAGCAATCAGCCCCAGCATTTT. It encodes CASSYGTVSNQPQHF.

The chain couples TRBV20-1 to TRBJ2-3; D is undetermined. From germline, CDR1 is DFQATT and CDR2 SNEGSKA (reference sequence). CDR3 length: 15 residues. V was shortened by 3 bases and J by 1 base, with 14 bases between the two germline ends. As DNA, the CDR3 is TGCAGTGCTAGCCCTGACTTGCTGGGCACAGATACGCAGTATTTT. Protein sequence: CSASPDLLGTDTQYF.

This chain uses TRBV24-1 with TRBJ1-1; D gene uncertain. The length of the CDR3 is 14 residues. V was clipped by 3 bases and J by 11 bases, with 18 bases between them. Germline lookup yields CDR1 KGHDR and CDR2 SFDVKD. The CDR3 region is CATSDDKPGRRAFF. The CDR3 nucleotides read TGTGCCACCAGTGATGATAAACCAGGCCGGAGGGCTTTCTTT.

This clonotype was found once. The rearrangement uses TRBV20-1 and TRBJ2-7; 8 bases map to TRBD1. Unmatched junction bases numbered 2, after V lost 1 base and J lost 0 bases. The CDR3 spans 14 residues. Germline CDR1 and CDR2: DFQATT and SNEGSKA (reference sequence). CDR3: CSARVTGVSYEQYF. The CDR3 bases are TGCAGTGCTAGAGTGACAGGGGTCTCCTACGAGCAGTACTTC.

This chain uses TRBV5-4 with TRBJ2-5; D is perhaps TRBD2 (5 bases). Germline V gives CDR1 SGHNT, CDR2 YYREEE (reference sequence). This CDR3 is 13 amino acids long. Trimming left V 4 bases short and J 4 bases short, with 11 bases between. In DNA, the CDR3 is TGTGCCAGCAGCCACACAGAGGGAGAGACCCAGTACTTC. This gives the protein CASSHTEGETQYF.

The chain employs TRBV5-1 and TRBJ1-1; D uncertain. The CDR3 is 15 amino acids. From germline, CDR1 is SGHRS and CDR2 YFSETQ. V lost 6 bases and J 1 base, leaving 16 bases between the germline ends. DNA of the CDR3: TGCGCCAGCACCAGCGGGTATTGGGGGAACACTGAAGCTTTCTTT. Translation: CASTSGYWGNTEAFF.

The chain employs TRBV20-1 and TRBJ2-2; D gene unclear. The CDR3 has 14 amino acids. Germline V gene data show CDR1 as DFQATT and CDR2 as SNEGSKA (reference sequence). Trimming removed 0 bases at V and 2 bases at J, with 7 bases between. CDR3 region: CSARDRRNTGELFF. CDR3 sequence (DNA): TGCAGTGCTAGAGATCGTCGAAACACCGGGGAGCTGTTTTTT.

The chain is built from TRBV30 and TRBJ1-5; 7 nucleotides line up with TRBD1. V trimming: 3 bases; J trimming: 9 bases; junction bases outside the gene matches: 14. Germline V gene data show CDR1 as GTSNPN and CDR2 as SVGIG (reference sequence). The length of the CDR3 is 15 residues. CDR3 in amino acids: CAWSAGQPASRPQHF. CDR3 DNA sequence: TGTGCCTGGAGCGCGGGACAGCCCGCTTCCAGGCCCCAGCATTTT.

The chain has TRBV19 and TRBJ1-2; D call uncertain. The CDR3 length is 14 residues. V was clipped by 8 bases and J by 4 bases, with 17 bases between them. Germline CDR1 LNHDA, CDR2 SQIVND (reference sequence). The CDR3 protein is CASLTSRGSYGYTF. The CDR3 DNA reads TGTGCCAGTCTCACTTCTCGGGGTTCCTATGGCTACACCTTC.

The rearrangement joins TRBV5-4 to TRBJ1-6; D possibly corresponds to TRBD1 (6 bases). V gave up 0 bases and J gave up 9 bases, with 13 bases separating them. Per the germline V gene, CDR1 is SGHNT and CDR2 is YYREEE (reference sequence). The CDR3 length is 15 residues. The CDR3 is CASSLDAGEFSPLHF. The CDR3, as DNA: TGTGCCAGCAGCTTGGATGCAGGGGAATTTTCACCCCTCCACTTT.

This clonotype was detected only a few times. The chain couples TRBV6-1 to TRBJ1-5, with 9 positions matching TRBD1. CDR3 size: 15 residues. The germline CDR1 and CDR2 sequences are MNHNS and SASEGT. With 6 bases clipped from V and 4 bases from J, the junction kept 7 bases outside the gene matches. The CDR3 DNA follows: TGTGCCAGCAGAGGGACAGGGAATAAGAATCAGCCCCAGCATTTT. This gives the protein CASRGTGNKNQPQHF.